This paragraph reports one TCR beta chain. Methods used by the authors: Reference gene primer amplification in the assay estimated nucleated cell counts. Profiled with immunoSEQ multiplex PCR; TCRdb holds only in-frame clones, not every one. The V and J calls and clone size come from that table; D and trimming were worked out from the DNA. This table has some 40,000 clones, 80% appearing once. This specimen comes from a study of blood T cell repertoires in COVID-19. Background on the study: Acute-phase and convalescent COVID-19 samples originated in the United States, Italy and Spain.

Trimming took off 8 bases at V and 0 bases at J, with 16 bases between the two ends. CDR3 size: 15 residues. Germline CDR1 LNHDA, CDR2 SQIVND (reference sequence). The receptor was derived from a man in his 70s with acute or convalescent COVID-19. The J gene is TRBJ1-1, the V gene TRBV19, with D possibly TRBD1 on 5 matching bases. Sequenced sample: peripheral blood. The CDR3 DNA is TGTGCCAGTTTCGACAGTGGAATGATGAACACTGAAGCTTTCTTT. This gives the protein CASFDSGMMNTEAFF.